Each of the 31 T cell receptor beta chains below was sequenced from the same sample in a study of post-analysis software for immune sequencing data. Incorporated into the TCR beta cDNA libraries were unique molecular identifiers, which served to reduce PCR and sequencing biases. Via MiXCR, TCRdb re-called the PCR reads, giving one row per CDR3 protein. The sample has around 770,000 distinct CDR3 sequences, around 46% seen once; the top ten hold approximately 5%. No antigens are known for them. The study, taken as a whole, reports: With TRBV5-6, TRBV5-1 and TRBV20-1 included, a handful of TRBV segments were more frequent in patients than in controls.

What was sequenced was blood. Receptor source: a girl aged 5 to 17 with multiple sclerosis.

The rearrangement joins TRBV28 to TRBJ2-7; D gene unclear. The CDR3 has 17 amino acids. The V and J ends lost 5 bases and 2 bases respectively, with 22 bases between them. Germline V gives CDR1 MDHEN, CDR2 SYDVKM. This CDR3 is CASSPSTSPGSTYEQYF. The CDR3, as DNA: TGTGCCAGCAGTCCTTCTACCTCCCCGGGTTCTACCTACGAGCAGTACTTC.

This sequence joins TRBV20-1 and TRBJ2-3; TRBD2 aligns across 7 bases. There are 16 residues in the CDR3. The germline V gene has CDR1 DFQATT and CDR2 SNEGSKA (reference sequence). V lost 3 bases to trimming and J lost 2 bases; unmatched junction nucleotides: 11. The CDR3 loop is CSASRLADTLTDTQYF. CDR3 coding DNA: TGCAGTGCTAGCAGACTAGCCGACACCCTCACAGATACGCAGTATTTT.

For the CDR3, the DNA is TGTGCCAGCAGGGCCCATTGGGAGAGCTCCTATAATTCACCCCTCCACTTT. Its translation is CASRAHWESSYNSPLHF. The chain recombines TRBV12-3 or TRBV12-4 with TRBJ1-6, with unresolved D. Trimming shortened V by 6 bases and J by 0 bases, and 15 bases separated the two germline ends. The CDR3 totals 17 residues.

This clonotype has just one count. The V gene is TRBV4-1, the J gene TRBJ2-1, with D hard to call. This CDR3 region has 15 residues. The V gene's germline CDR1 is MGHRA and CDR2 YSYEKL. The germline V and J ends were trimmed by 5 bases and 0 bases, with 11 bases remaining between them. The CDR3 sequence is CASSVAKSSYNEQFF. The CDR3, as DNA: TGCGCCAGCAGCGTCGCCAAAAGCTCCTACAATGAGCAGTTCTTC.

The CDR3 spells CATNRGGNSPLHF. The CDR3 DNA is TGTGCCACCAACCGGGGGGGGAATTCACCCCTCCACTTT. This chain uses TRBV28 with TRBJ1-6; tentatively, D is TRBD1 (5 bases). V was trimmed by 10 bases and J by 7 bases, leaving 14 bases between them. This CDR3 comprises 13 residues. Germline V lookup: CDR1 MDHEN, CDR2 SYDVKM.

Regarding this clonotype: A junction boundary mismatches the germline segment, possibly from a read error. The rearrangement joins TRBV27 to TRBJ2-4; D gene ambiguous. Germline V CDR1 and CDR2: MNHEY, SMNVEV (reference sequence). The CDR3 is 13 amino acids. This chain's CDR3 is CVSSLHPERIQYF. CDR3 DNA sequence: TGTGTCAGCAGTCTTCATCCCGAGCGCATTCAGTACTTC.

This chain connects TRBV7-2 to TRBJ2-7; the D gene is possibly TRBD2 (6 bases). The V end lost 2 bases, the J end lost 2 bases, and 16 bases lay between the germline ends. The germline V gene encodes CDR1 SGHTA and CDR2 FQGNSA. The CDR3 has 16 residues. The CDR3 DNA follows: TGTGCCAGCAGCTTAAGTGCCGAGCGGGTCACCTACGAGCAGTACTTC. Its translation: CASSLSAERVTYEQYF.

This clonotype was detected only a few times. J is TRBJ2-6 and V is TRBV12-5; 7 bases match TRBD2. This CDR3 spans 18 amino acids. After removal of 6 bases from V and 3 bases from J, the junction contained 14 bases not matched to a gene. Germline CDR1 and CDR2: LGHNT and FRNRAP. The CDR3: CASGTTGLRDYGANVLTF. Here the CDR3 DNA reads TGTGCTAGTGGAACAACGGGACTAAGGGATTATGGGGCCAACGTCCTGACTTTC.

This clonotype has just a few counts. The chain employs TRBV7-8 and TRBJ1-4; 7 nucleotides align to TRBD1. With V trimmed by 1 base and J by 4 bases, 6 bases remained unmatched. The CDR3 contains 16 residues. Germline V gives CDR1 SGHVS, CDR2 FQNEAQ. In DNA form, the CDR3 reads TGTGCCAGCAGCTTAGGGACCCGGGACAGTAATGAAAAACTGTTTTTT. It yields the protein CASSLGTRDSNEKLFF.

V and J are TRBV20-1 and TRBJ2-7; TRBD1 agrees at 8 bases. With 1 base clipped from V and 3 bases from J, the junction kept 8 bases outside the gene matches. The CDR3 length is 15 residues. CDR1 DFQATT and CDR2 SNEGSKA come from the germline V gene (reference sequence). CDR3 in amino acids: CSARALQGASYEQYF. The DNA for the CDR3 is TGCAGTGCTAGAGCCCTCCAGGGGGCGAGCTACGAGCAGTACTTC.

The chain couples TRBV7-2 to TRBJ2-6; the match to TRBD2 covers 7 bases. Germline loops: CDR1 SGHTA, CDR2 FQGNSA. V shed 6 bases, J shed 2 bases, and the junction held 7 bases outside the gene matches. The CDR3 contains 16 residues. The CDR3, as DNA: TGTGCCAGCAGAGCTAGCGGCAATCCTGGGGCCAACGTCCTGACTTTC. It yields the protein CASRASGNPGANVLTF.

The chain combines TRBV3-1 with TRBJ2-5; 14 bases agree with TRBD2. Germline V gene sequence: CDR1 LGHDT, CDR2 YNNKEL (reference sequence). After removal of 8 bases from V and 5 bases from J, the junction contained 4 bases not matched to a gene. CDR3 length equals 14 residues. The CDR3 bases are TGTGCCAGCGGCGGGACTAGCGGGAGTGAGACCCAGTACTTC. This sequence encodes CASGGTSGSETQYF.

This clonotype appeared a single time. V is TRBV7-8 and J is TRBJ1-4; D uncertain. This CDR3 comprises 17 residues. V was clipped by 5 bases and J by 8 bases, with 24 bases between them. The germline gives CDR1 SGHVS, CDR2 FQNEAQ. The CDR3 nucleotides read TGTGCCAGCAGCGGGCCGGGCCGCCGTTCGGTGGTCGAAAAACTGTTTTTT. It is translated as CASSGPGRRSVVEKLFF.

The chain has TRBV3-1 and TRBJ1-1; TRBD1 might be the D (6 bases). The CDR3 extends over 15 amino acids. From germline, CDR1 is LGHDT and CDR2 YNNKEL (reference sequence). V was shortened by 2 bases and J by 10 bases, with 20 bases between the two germline ends. The CDR3 sequence is CASSQNSQGTGRAFF. CDR3 bases: TGTGCCAGCAGCCAAAACTCACAGGGAACCGGGAGAGCTTTCTTT.

This chain uses TRBV20-1 with TRBJ2-3; D is perhaps TRBD2 (6 bases). Germline V lookup: CDR1 DFQATT, CDR2 SNEGSKA (reference sequence). The CDR3 sequence is 15 residues long. The V and J ends lost 6 bases and 1 base respectively, with 17 bases between them. The CDR3: CSAPGGSGGTDTQYF. The CDR3 coding sequence is TGCAGTGCCCCCGGGGGTAGCGGAGGCACAGATACGCAGTATTTT.

V gene TRBV20-1 combines with J gene TRBJ2-7; tentatively, D is TRBD1 (6 bases). The better agreement between TRBJ2-5 and the DNA end casts doubt on the J call. CDR1 and CDR2 from the germline V gene are DFQATT and SNEGSKA (reference sequence). The CDR3 spans 15 residues. The CDR3 region has the DNA TGCAGTGCTAGAAAACCGGGGACAAGCCAAGAGACCCAGTACTTC. It specifies CSARKPGTSQETQYF.

With regard to this clonotype: The junction does not match germline at one end; this may be a read error. The rearrangement uses TRBV6-1 and TRBJ2-1; 8 positions match TRBD1. The CDR3 loop spans 13 amino acids. Germline loops: CDR1 MNHNS, CDR2 SASEGT. The CDR3 sequence is CASRGQGHNERFF. For the CDR3, the DNA is TGTGCCAGCAGAGGACAGGGCCACAATGAGCGGTTCTTC.

J is TRBJ2-1 and V is TRBV28; no firm D call. The germline CDR1 and CDR2 sequences are MDHEN and SYDVKM. Between the trimmed V and J ends, which lost 5 bases and 7 bases, there was a span of 15 bases. The CDR3 is 14 amino acids. In nucleotides, the CDR3 is TGTGCCAGCAGTGGCCGGGCCTCGAAGAATGAGCAGTTCTTC. Translating it yields CASSGRASKNEQFF.

The chain employs TRBV6-5 and TRBJ2-1; 7 bases line up with TRBD2. V lost 2 bases, J lost 3 bases, and 4 bases stayed unmatched. Germline V gene sequence: CDR1 MNHEY, CDR2 SVGAGI. The CDR3 runs 15 residues. The CDR3 sequence is CASSYESSGYNEQFF. CDR3 nucleotide sequence: TGTGCCAGCAGTTACGAGTCTAGCGGCTACAATGAGCAGTTCTTC.

This clonotype was counted once. This chain connects TRBV28 to TRBJ2-7; 9 positions agree with TRBD1. The CDR3 extends over 15 amino acids. Losses at the gene ends were 8 bases for V and 7 bases for J; bases not matched to a gene: 15. Germline V gene lookup returns CDR1 MDHEN and CDR2 SYDVKM. The CDR3 DNA follows: TGTGCCAGCGCCACGGACAGGGGTTCGTCTGTAGAGCAGTACTTC. Amino acid sequence: CASATDRGSSVEQYF.

The chain carries TRBV5-1 and TRBJ2-7; perhaps TRBD2 as D (5 bases). CDR1 and CDR2 from the germline V gene are SGHRS and YFSETQ. This CDR3 is built from 13 residues. Trimming removed 4 bases at V and 2 bases at J, with 10 bases between. Written as DNA, the CDR3 is TGCGCCAGCAGCCCCGACGGGACCTACGAGCAGTACTTC. Encoded protein: CASSPDGTYEQYF.

The V and J genes are TRBV18 and TRBJ2-3; 7 bases fit TRBD1. Losses at the gene ends were 3 bases for V and 0 bases for J; bases not matched to a gene: 3. There are 15 residues in the CDR3. CDR1 is KGHSH and CDR2 is LQKENI in the germline V gene. The CDR3, as DNA: TGTGCCAGCTCACCGACAGGGCCGAGCACAGATACGCAGTATTTT. Protein: CASSPTGPSTDTQYF.

A few counts support this clonotype. V gene TRBV20-1 combines with J gene TRBJ2-1; 14 bases match TRBD2. This CDR3 has 15 residues. Germline assignment: CDR1 DFQATT and CDR2 SNEGSKA (reference sequence). The junction had 4 bases not matched to a gene; V was cut back by 3 bases and J by 6 bases. For the CDR3, the DNA is TGCAGTGCTAGCAGGGGACTAGCGGGAGCCAATGAGCAGTTCTTC. Amino acids: CSASRGLAGANEQFF.

As regards this clonotype: Germline and junction disagree at one end, which may indicate a read error. The chain couples TRBV20-1 to TRBJ2-5; D might be TRBD1 (6 bases). The CDR3 extends over 12 amino acids. Per germline, CDR1 DFQATT and CDR2 SNEGSKA (reference sequence). CDR3 bases: TGCAGTGCTAGATCGGACAGACCGACCCGGTACTTC. It codes for CSARSDRPTRYF.

This clonotype occurred once. The chain couples TRBV19 to TRBJ2-3; D is ambiguous. Trimming shortened V by 5 bases and J by 3 bases, and 12 bases separated the two germline ends. The CDR3 contains 14 residues. CDR1 and CDR2 from the germline V gene are LNHDA and SQIVND (reference sequence). CDR3 bases: TGTGCCAGTAGTCTAAGATTGACGACAGATACGCAGTATTTT. Its protein is CASSLRLTTDTQYF.

The V gene is TRBV4-1, the J gene TRBJ2-1, with 14 bases matching TRBD2. There are 17 residues in the CDR3. Trimming took 3 bases from V and 8 from J; bases not matched to a gene: 9. Germline CDR1 MGHRA, CDR2 YSYEKL. The CDR3 loop is CASSHDGTSGSIHEQFF. The CDR3 nucleotides read TGCGCCAGCAGCCATGACGGGACTAGCGGGAGTATCCATGAGCAGTTCTTC.

This sequence joins TRBV6-2 or TRBV6-3 and TRBJ2-1, with TRBD2 as a possible D gene (5 bases). Trimming left V 0 bases short and J 0 bases short, with 18 bases between. Germline V CDR1 and CDR2: MNHEY, SVGEGT. The CDR3 extends over 19 amino acids. The DNA of the CDR3 is TGTGCCAGCAGTTACTCGAGCACCGAAGCGGAGAGCTCCTACAATGAGCAGTTCTTC. It encodes CASSYSSTEAESSYNEQFF.

This clonotype was picked up one time. The chain uses TRBV20-1 and TRBJ1-1; a possible D gene is TRBD1 (6 bases). The CDR3 is 10 amino acids. Looked up from germline, CDR1 is DFQATT and CDR2 is SNEGSKA (reference sequence). The V end lost 8 bases, the J end lost 8 bases, and 12 bases lay between the germline ends. CDR3 region: CSLGGGEAFF. The CDR3 bases are TGCAGTTTGGGCGGGGGCGAAGCTTTCTTT.

A note on this clonotype: A much larger clone differs by one base, so this may be a read error. The chain carries TRBV20-1 and TRBJ2-1; TRBD2 agrees at 11 bases. CDR1 DFQATT and CDR2 SNEGSKA come from the germline V gene (reference sequence). J was trimmed by 2 bases and V by 6 bases; bases with no gene match: 15. This CDR3 has 18 residues. In DNA form, the CDR3 reads TGCAGTGCCTTCCCCCCGGGACTAGCGGAAGGGGCCTACAATGAGCAGTTCTTC. Its protein product is CSAFPPGLAEGAYNEQFF.

This clonotype came up a few times. J is TRBJ2-1 and V is TRBV27, with TRBD2 as a possible D gene (5 bases). The ends were cut back, 7 bases at V and 8 bases at J, with 9 bases in the middle. The CDR3 is 11 amino acids. The germline gives CDR1 MNHEY, CDR2 SMNVEV (reference sequence). CDR3 in amino acids: CASIEGYEQFF. The CDR3 DNA is TGTGCCAGCATTGAGGGCTATGAGCAGTTCTTC.

This clonotype was detected a few times. V is TRBV20-1 and J is TRBJ2-4, with a weak D call TRBD2 (7 bases). CDR1 DFQATT and CDR2 SNEGSKA come from the germline V gene (reference sequence). The V end lost 7 bases, the J end lost 3 bases, and 16 bases lay between the germline ends. CDR3 length: 14 amino acids. The CDR3 here is CSGGAGEGKNIQYF. Here the CDR3 DNA reads TGCAGTGGGGGGGCGGGAGAAGGCAAAAACATTCAGTACTTC.